Each of the 32 T cell receptor beta chains below was sequenced from the same sample in a study of blood T cell repertoires in COVID-19. TCRdb's copy holds only in-frame clones and misses some; the assay was immunoSEQ multiplex PCR. This table has about 140,000 clones, over 70% appearing once. Material for sequencing was peripheral blood. These TCRs come from a woman aged 45-65 years with acute or convalescent COVID-19.

This sequence joins TRBV15 and TRBJ1-6; 7 bases map to TRBD1. The CDR3 sequence is 17 residues long. Germline trimming cut 1 base from V and 10 bases from J; bases unmatched to any gene: 13. Germline V lookup: CDR1 LNHNV, CDR2 YYDKDF (reference sequence). Here the CDR3 reads CATSRVTGDSLRSPLHF. Written as DNA, the CDR3 is TGTGCCACCAGCAGAGTTACAGGGGATTCTCTGAGATCACCCCTCCACTTT.

This clone was seen once. The V gene is TRBV7-8, the J gene TRBJ2-7, with D possibly being TRBD1 (6 bases). Trimming removed 5 bases at V and 2 bases at J, with 16 bases between. CDR3 length: 15 residues. CDR1 is SGHVS, CDR2 FQNEAQ, per germline. The CDR3 reads CASSRIGWDTYEQYF. DNA of the CDR3: TGTGCCAGCAGCCGAATAGGGTGGGACACCTACGAGCAGTACTTC.

The chain uses TRBV19 and TRBJ1-2, with a weak D call TRBD1 (6 bases). The CDR3 extends over 14 amino acids. Germline lookup yields CDR1 LNHDA and CDR2 SQIVND (reference sequence). Trimming cost V 9 bases and J 8 bases, with 22 bases left between them. The CDR3, as DNA: TGTGCCAGCACTTTACAGGGTTTGTTTTGGGGCTACACCTTC. Amino acids: CASTLQGLFWGYTF.

The J gene is TRBJ2-3, the V gene TRBV19, with TRBD2 as a possible D gene (6 bases). CDR3 length equals 13 residues. The germline CDR1 and CDR2 sequences are LNHDA and SQIVND (reference sequence). Trimming stripped 2 bases from V and 4 bases from J, with 7 bases between. The CDR3 DNA sequence: TGTGCCAGTAGTATAAGCGGGTCAGATACGCAGTATTTT. It is translated as CASSISGSDTQYF.

V usage is TRBV10-3 and J usage is TRBJ1-6; tentative D call: TRBD1 (5 bases). Germline CDR1 ENHRY, CDR2 SYGVKD. V was trimmed by 10 bases and J by 4 bases, leaving 14 bases between them. The CDR3 sequence is 14 residues long. The CDR3 DNA reads as TGTGCCACCCAACCCCCAGGGTATAATTCACCCCTCCACTTT. Translation gives CATQPPGYNSPLHF.

This rearrangement joins TRBV5-1 to TRBJ2-2, with 12 bases aligning to TRBD2. J lost 5 bases, V lost 4 bases, and 6 bases had no gene match. Germline CDR1 and CDR2: SGHRS and YFSETQ. The CDR3 runs 16 residues. The CDR3 reads CASSPLTSGSTGELFF. CDR3 DNA: TGCGCCAGCAGCCCTTTGACTAGCGGGAGTACCGGGGAGCTGTTTTTT.

The V and J genes are TRBV27 and TRBJ2-2; 7 nucleotides match TRBD1. Unmatched junction bases numbered 10, after V lost 5 bases and J lost 7 bases. Germline V gene sequence: CDR1 MNHEY, CDR2 SMNVEV (reference sequence). This CDR3 spans 15 amino acids. CDR3 region: CASSGTAPHHGELFF. In DNA, the CDR3 is TGTGCCAGCAGTGGGACAGCGCCCCATCACGGGGAGCTGTTTTTT.

The chain has TRBV5-1 and TRBJ2-7; 7 bases fit TRBD1. The germline gives CDR1 SGHRS, CDR2 YFSETQ. V shed 3 bases and J 3 bases; nucleotides not matched to a gene: 9. This CDR3 contains 15 residues. The CDR3 loop is CASSSGQEIDYEQYF. Written as DNA, the CDR3 is TGCGCCAGCAGCTCCGGACAGGAGATCGACTACGAGCAGTACTTC.

This chain links TRBV18 with TRBJ1-5, with D uncertain. Trimming stripped 0 bases from V and 0 bases from J, with 9 bases between. The CDR3 spans 16 residues. Looked up from germline, CDR1 is KGHSH and CDR2 is LQKENI. CDR3 DNA: TGTGCCAGCTCACCACCTAACAGTTATAGCAATCAGCCCCAGCATTTT. Protein product: CASSPPNSYSNQPQHF.

The rearrangement joins TRBV28 to TRBJ1-3; the match to TRBD1 covers 8 bases. The CDR3 has 12 amino acids. Unmatched junction bases numbered 4, after V lost 10 bases and J lost 5 bases. Germline V CDR1 and CDR2: MDHEN, SYDVKM. CDR3 residues: CATGQGRNTIYF. CDR3 DNA: TGTGCCACTGGACAGGGTAGAAACACCATATATTTT.

The V gene is TRBV5-1, the J gene TRBJ2-1; 7 bases align to TRBD1. The trim removed 5 bases at V and 0 bases at J, leaving 5 bases unmatched. Per the germline V gene, CDR1 is SGHRS and CDR2 is YFSETQ. The CDR3 is made up of 15 amino acids. CDR3 amino acids: CASSQGGGSYNEQFF. The CDR3 coding sequence is TGCGCCAGCAGTCAAGGGGGCGGCTCCTACAATGAGCAGTTCTTC.

The chain couples TRBV28 to TRBJ2-7; possibly TRBD2 for D (5 bases). The germline V gene has CDR1 MDHEN and CDR2 SYDVKM. Trimming cost V 6 bases and J 1 base, with 13 bases left between them. The CDR3 has 14 amino acids. The CDR3 spells CASREERASYEQYF. As DNA, the CDR3 is TGTGCCAGCAGAGAGGAGAGGGCTTCCTACGAGCAGTACTTC.

The V gene is TRBV18, the J gene TRBJ2-5; 7 nucleotides line up with TRBD1. This CDR3 is 15 amino acids long. V shed 5 bases, J shed 5 bases, and the junction held 11 bases outside the gene matches. CDR1 is KGHSH, CDR2 LQKENI, per germline. The DNA for the CDR3 is TGTGCCAGCTCAAAACGACAGGGATCTGGCGAGACCCAGTACTTC. It encodes CASSKRQGSGETQYF.

The V gene is TRBV21-1, the J gene TRBJ1-1. TRBV21-1 is deemed a pseudogene. This CDR3 spans 16 amino acids. CDR3: CASSTLGGQANTEAFF. The CDR3 nucleotides read TGTGCCAGCAGCACCCTCGGGGGGCAGGCGAACACTGAAGCTTTCTTT.

The V and J genes are TRBV6-5 and TRBJ2-7, with 7 positions matching TRBD1. Unmatched junction bases numbered 6, after V lost 0 bases and J lost 4 bases. This CDR3 spans 15 amino acids. Germline lookup yields CDR1 MNHEY and CDR2 SVGAGI. CDR3 residues: CASSYSGGARYEQYF. CDR3 coding DNA: TGTGCCAGCAGTTACTCAGGGGGCGCGAGGTACGAGCAGTACTTC.

The chain combines TRBV6-6 with TRBJ1-2; D unclear. The germline V and J ends were trimmed by 5 bases and 3 bases, with 7 bases remaining between them. CDR3 size: 12 residues. Germline V gives CDR1 MNHNY, CDR2 SVGAGI (reference sequence). CDR3 residues: CASSHEDYGYTF. Written as DNA, the CDR3 is TGTGCCAGCAGTCACGAGGACTATGGCTACACCTTC.

The genes are TRBV7-9 and TRBJ1-2, with D uncertain. The CDR3 consists of 15 residues. Germline lookup yields CDR1 SEHNR and CDR2 FQNEAQ (reference sequence). Trimming removed 1 base from V and 4 bases from J, with 13 bases in between. The CDR3 bases are TGTGCCAGCAGCTTAGGGTGGCAGGTGACCTATGGCTACACCTTC. Its translation: CASSLGWQVTYGYTF.

The CDR3 spells CASINTEAFF. In DNA form, the CDR3 reads TGTGCCAGTATAAACACTGAAGCTTTCTTT. The rearrangement links TRBV19 to TRBJ1-1; no definite D call. CDR1 and CDR2 (germline): LNHDA, SQIVND (reference sequence). Trimming removed 7 bases at V and 2 bases at J, with 2 bases between. This CDR3 spans 10 amino acids.

This chain connects TRBV19 to TRBJ2-5; D is perhaps TRBD2 (5 bases). There are 12 residues in the CDR3. Germline V gene lookup returns CDR1 LNHDA and CDR2 SQIVND (reference sequence). The V and J ends lost 6 bases and 3 bases respectively, with 8 bases between them. The CDR3 bases are TGTGCCAGTAGAAACGGGAAAGAGACCCAGTACTTC. Amino acids: CASRNGKETQYF.

The chain links TRBV5-1 to TRBJ2-3; a possible D gene is TRBD2 (5 bases). Trimming removed 4 bases from V and 2 bases from J, with 14 bases in between. The CDR3 is made up of 15 amino acids. Germline V gives CDR1 SGHRS, CDR2 YFSETQ. The CDR3 DNA reads as TGCGCCAGCAGCCCGGCAAAACTAGACACAGATACGCAGTATTTT. The encoded protein is CASSPAKLDTDTQYF.

Comment on this clone: The same CDR3 arises from other DNA sequences in this sample as well. V usage is TRBV5-8 and J usage is TRBJ1-5; perhaps TRBD1 as D (5 bases). The CDR3 is 14 amino acids. Trimming took off 0 bases at V and 4 bases at J, with 8 bases between the two ends. CDR1 and CDR2 (germline): SGHTS, YDEGEE. The CDR3 reads CASSLGQLNQPQHF. The CDR3 nucleotides are TGTGCCAGCAGCTTGGGACAGCTTAATCAGCCCCAGCATTTT.

The rearrangement joins TRBV6-2 or TRBV6-3 to TRBJ2-1; 8 bases map to TRBD2. This CDR3 contains 16 residues. Per the germline V gene, CDR1 is MNHEY and CDR2 is SVGEGT. V shed 6 bases, J shed 0 bases, and the junction held 7 bases outside the gene matches. The CDR3 DNA reads as TGTGCCAGCAGCACCCCCGGGGGGGCCTCCTACAATGAGCAGTTCTTC. Encoded protein: CASSTPGGASYNEQFF.

The chain is built from TRBV18 and TRBJ1-1, with D perhaps matching TRBD1 (6 bases). V gave up 2 bases and J gave up 5 bases, with 9 bases separating them. The germline CDR1 and CDR2 sequences are KGHSH and LQKENI. This CDR3 contains 13 residues. The CDR3 sequence: CASSPYRETEAFF. The CDR3, as DNA: TGTGCCAGCTCACCATACAGGGAAACTGAAGCTTTCTTT.

The chain links TRBV9 to TRBJ1-2; tentative D call: TRBD1 (5 bases). The CDR3 loop spans 17 amino acids. Germline V gives CDR1 SGDLS, CDR2 YYNGEE. V was clipped by 0 bases and J by 2 bases, with 17 bases between them. The CDR3 sequence: CASSVDALGAGNYGYTF. The CDR3 region has the DNA TGTGCCAGCAGCGTAGATGCTCTCGGGGCGGGAAACTATGGCTACACCTTC.

In regard to this clone: The sample has other DNA sequences that encode this CDR3 too. The chain employs TRBV6-1 and TRBJ1-1; the match to TRBD1 covers 8 bases. Germline V lookup: CDR1 MNHNS, CDR2 SASEGT. This CDR3 is built from 14 residues. Trimming cost V 1 base and J 3 bases; bases outside gene matches: 1. CDR3 coding DNA: TGTGCCAGCAGTGAAGACAGGGGGGACACTGAAGCTTTCTTT. The encoded protein is CASSEDRGDTEAFF.

This chain uses TRBV9 with TRBJ2-3, with 8 bases matching TRBD2. V lost 0 bases to trimming and J lost 4 bases; unmatched junction nucleotides: 10. The CDR3 covers 17 residues. Per germline, CDR1 SGDLS and CDR2 YYNGEE. CDR3 sequence reads: CASSVALFRTSPDTQYF. In nucleotides, the CDR3 is TGTGCCAGCAGCGTAGCTCTCTTTCGGACTAGCCCAGATACGCAGTATTTT.

The chain combines TRBV30 with TRBJ1-3, with 10 positions matching TRBD1. The germline CDR1 and CDR2 sequences are GTSNPN and SVGIG (reference sequence). The CDR3 has 15 residues. V trimming: 3 bases; J trimming: 6 bases; junction bases outside the gene matches: 8. The CDR3 bases are TGTGCCTGGAGCCCAGACAGGGGGCGGGTAAACACCATATATTTT. This gives the protein CAWSPDRGRVNTIYF.

The J gene is TRBJ2-2, the V gene TRBV28; 7 bases match TRBD1. V lost 9 bases to trimming and J lost 2 bases; unmatched junction nucleotides: 3. Germline V lookup: CDR1 MDHEN, CDR2 SYDVKM. CDR3 length equals 13 residues. The CDR3 spells CASRDRNTGELFF. The CDR3 nucleotides read TGTGCCAGTAGGGACAGAAACACCGGGGAGCTGTTTTTT.

This clone appeared a few times. The rearrangement uses TRBV5-4 and TRBJ1-2; D not resolved. Between the trimmed V and J ends, which lost 5 bases and 10 bases, there was a span of 21 bases. CDR3 length: 14 amino acids. CDR1 and CDR2 (germline): SGHNT, YYREEE (reference sequence). The CDR3 reads CASSFGVGQAFYTF. DNA of the CDR3: TGTGCCAGCAGTTTTGGCGTCGGTCAGGCCTTCTACACCTTC.

This chain joins TRBV29-1 and TRBJ2-7; D is perhaps TRBD2 (5 bases). Looked up from germline, CDR1 is SQVTM and CDR2 is ANQGSEA. CDR3 size: 12 residues. V lost 6 bases, J lost 2 bases, and 11 bases lay in between. The CDR3 bases are TGCAGCGTCTCCGCCGGGACCTACGAGCAGTACTTC. This translates into CSVSAGTYEQYF.

This clone was recorded only once. The chain carries TRBV27 and TRBJ2-2; 7 bases fit TRBD2. The ends lost 7 bases at V and 5 bases at J; junction bases unmatched: 16. Germline V gives CDR1 MNHEY, CDR2 SMNVEV (reference sequence). CDR3 length: 17 amino acids. DNA of the CDR3: TGTGCCAGCACTTCCCCTGCGGGAGAGGGGCGGACCGGGGAGCTGTTTTTT. Translated, it gives CASTSPAGEGRTGELFF.

The chain is built from TRBV7-2 and TRBJ1-2; the D gene is possibly TRBD1 (6 bases). Germline CDR1 SGHTA, CDR2 FQGNSA. Trimming pared 1 base from V and 8 bases from J, leaving 11 bases between. CDR3 length equals 13 residues. The CDR3 nucleotides read TGTGCCAGCAGCTTAGAAGCGGGGGCGGGCTACACCTTC. Protein: CASSLEAGAGYTF.